The following is a T cell receptor (beta chain) sequence with its context. Its specificity is not known. Sampling of blood occurred at baseline, cycle 4 day 1, and cycle 7 day 1. The entry originates in a study of OX40 agonist ivuxolimab in advanced cancers. Study information: Across the patients, intravenous ivuxolimab was delivered every 2 weeks at 0.01 to 10 mg/kg. Allowance was made for prior anti-PD-1, anti-PD-L1 or anti-CTLA-4 therapy, and roughly 40% had some. General study results and limits: Clonal expansion from baseline to week 6 occurred in both CD4+ and CD8+ T cells.

Profiled with immunoSEQ multiplex PCR; TCRdb holds only in-frame clones, not every one. Of about 88,000 clones in the sample, approximately 85% were seen once. The clonotype comes from an adult with an advanced solid tumor such as melanoma, head and neck, liver or kidney cancer. The specimen was CD4+ or CD8+ T cells sorted from blood, collected in a trial of the OX40 agonist ivuxolimab.

This chain's CDR3 is CASSESGTSGTNEQFF. Here the CDR3 DNA reads TGTGCCAGCAGCGAGTCCGGGACTAGCGGGACCAATGAGCAGTTCTTC. V usage is TRBV16 and J usage is TRBJ2-1; 13 bases map to TRBD2. CDR1 is KGHSY and CDR2 is FQNENV in the germline V gene. CDR3 size: 16 residues. V was clipped by 5 bases and J by 6 bases; unmatched bases: 7.